This TCR beta chain appears in the sequencing data of a study of CD8 T cells in ankylosing spondylitis. This CDR3 has 16 amino acids. Germline CDR1 is SGHRS and CDR2 is YFSETQ. Trimming left V 4 bases short and J 0 bases short, with 14 bases between. Worth noting for this clonotype: The antigen is undetermined.

5'-RACE, quantitative and with molecular barcodes, yielded the TCR beta libraries. MiXCR, run by TCRdb on the 5' RACE reads, gives a single entry per CDR3 protein. The sample holds roughly 450,000 distinct CDR3 sequences, roughly a quarter seen once. Whole-study results and caveats: Disease-linked clones displayed a CD8+ phenotype and appeared relatively rarely in peripheral blood. Some of these motif variants have turned up before, in reports on reactive arthritis synovial fluid and blood. Blood of patients with ankylosing spondylitis appeared to be characterized by a TCR beta motif of eight highly homologous variants.

Sequenced material: blood, either unsorted or a sorted T cell fraction (not recorded which). This TCR was recovered from a male donor with ankylosing spondylitis. The V gene is TRBV5-1, the J gene TRBJ2-1, with D maybe TRBD2 (6 bases). Here the CDR3 DNA reads TGCGCCAGCAGCCTCCCACCCGGGAGCTCCTACAATGAGCAGTTCTTC. It translates to CASSLPPGSSYNEQFF.